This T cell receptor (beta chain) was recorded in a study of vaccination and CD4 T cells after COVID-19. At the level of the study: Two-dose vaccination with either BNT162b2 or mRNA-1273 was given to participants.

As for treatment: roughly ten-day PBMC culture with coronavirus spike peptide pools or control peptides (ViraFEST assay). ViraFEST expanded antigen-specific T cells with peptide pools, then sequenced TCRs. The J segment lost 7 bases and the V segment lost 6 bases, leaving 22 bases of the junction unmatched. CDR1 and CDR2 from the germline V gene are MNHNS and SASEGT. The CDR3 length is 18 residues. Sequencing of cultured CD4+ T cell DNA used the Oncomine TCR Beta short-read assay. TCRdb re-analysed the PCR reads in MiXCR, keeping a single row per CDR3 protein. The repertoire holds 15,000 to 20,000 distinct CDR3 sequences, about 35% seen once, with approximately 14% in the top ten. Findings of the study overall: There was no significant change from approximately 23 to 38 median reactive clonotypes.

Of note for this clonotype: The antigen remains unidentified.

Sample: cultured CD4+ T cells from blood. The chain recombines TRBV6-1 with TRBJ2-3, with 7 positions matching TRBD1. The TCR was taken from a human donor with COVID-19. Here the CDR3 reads CASSLSPGLGGALHTQYF. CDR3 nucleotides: TGTGCCAGCAGCCTTTCGCCCGGGTTAGGGGGCGCGTTGCATACGCAGTATTTT.